The 10 T cell receptor beta chains below come from one sample, sequenced in a study of CD8 T cells in ankylosing spondylitis. TCRdb used MiXCR to reprocess the 5' RACE reads, holding one entry per CDR3 protein. The top ten hold roughly an eighth of the sample, which has approximately 110,000 distinct CDR3 sequences, less than 25% seen once. The sequenced material came from synovial fluid, either unsorted or a sorted T cell fraction (not recorded which). These receptors came from a male donor with ankylosing spondylitis.

This chain uses TRBV7-2 with TRBJ1-1; TRBD1 might be the D (6 bases). Germline loops: CDR1 SGHTA, CDR2 FQGNSA. The CDR3 is 14 amino acids. V lost 5 bases and J lost 6, with 16 bases in between. The CDR3 reads CASSRGGMGAEAFF. The CDR3 DNA follows: TGTGCCAGCAGCCGAGGGGGGATGGGCGCTGAAGCTTTCTTT.

This clonotype was observed a few times. This chain links TRBV2 with TRBJ2-6; D gene ambiguous. Germline-derived CDR1 and CDR2 are SNHLY and FYNNEI. Trimming shortened V by 4 bases and J by 4 bases, and 11 bases separated the two germline ends. The CDR3 covers 15 residues. This chain's CDR3 is CASSAGLSGANVLTF. CDR3 nucleotides: TGTGCCAGCAGTGCCGGTCTGTCCGGGGCCAACGTCCTGACTTTC.

This chain links TRBV13 with TRBJ2-7; D unresolved. The CDR3 totals 17 residues. V was pared by 1 base and J by 1 base, with 17 bases between. Germline CDR1 is PRHDT and CDR2 is FYEKMQ (reference sequence). CDR3 coding DNA: TGTGCCAGCAGCTTAGTGGGCTTAGGACGTTTATCCTACGAGCAGTACTTC. Translating it yields CASSLVGLGRLSYEQYF.

The V gene is TRBV6-1, the J gene TRBJ1-4; D gene unclear. The germline gives CDR1 MNHNS, CDR2 SASEGT. The CDR3 consists of 14 residues. V was trimmed by 1 base and J by 1 base, leaving 4 bases between them. This CDR3 reads CASSEGGTNEKLFF. The CDR3 nucleotides read TGTGCCAGCAGTGAAGGGGGAACTAATGAAAAACTGTTTTTT.

This clonotype occurred a few times. The chain couples TRBV6-2 or TRBV6-3 to TRBJ2-1; D is possibly TRBD2 (5 bases). The CDR3 loop spans 11 amino acids. Germline CDR1 MNHEY, CDR2 SVGEGT. Between the trimmed V and J ends, which lost 7 bases and 10 bases, there was a span of 11 bases. This CDR3 is CASTSGIEQFF. CDR3 nucleotides: TGTGCCAGCACTTCGGGAATAGAGCAGTTCTTC.

This clonotype has just a few counts. The chain employs TRBV2 and TRBJ1-1; no definite D call. The CDR3 covers 14 residues. The germline gives CDR1 SNHLY, CDR2 FYNNEI. V lost 4 bases and J 0 bases, leaving 9 bases between the germline ends. The chain's CDR3 is CASSAGRMNTEAFF. CDR3 nucleotide sequence: TGTGCCAGCAGTGCTGGGCGGATGAACACTGAAGCTTTCTTT.

The sample holds a few counts of this clonotype. This chain connects TRBV20-1 to TRBJ2-5; weak D call: TRBD2 (7 bases). Germline V lookup: CDR1 DFQATT, CDR2 SNEGSKA (reference sequence). The CDR3 spans 12 residues. V lost 6 bases to trimming and J lost 4 bases, with 12 bases between them. The CDR3 sequence is CSAKGGGETQYF. The CDR3 region has the DNA TGCAGTGCAAAGGGGGGGGGAGAGACCCAGTACTTC.

The CDR3 spells CASSTQGLTNYGYTF. The CDR3 region has the DNA TGTGCCAGCAGCACACAGGGTTTGACGAACTATGGCTACACCTTC. The V and J genes are TRBV11-2 and TRBJ1-2; D is perhaps TRBD1 (6 bases). The CDR3 totals 15 residues. V lost 5 bases to trimming and J lost 2 bases, with 15 bases between them. Germline V gives CDR1 SGHAT, CDR2 FQNNGV.

This clonotype has only a few counts. The genes are TRBV5-1 and TRBJ2-3; no firm D call. CDR3 length equals 11 residues. Trimming shortened V by 3 bases and J by 6 bases, and 5 bases separated the two germline ends. From germline, CDR1 is SGHRS and CDR2 YFSETQ. This CDR3 reads CASSWMDTQYF. The CDR3 DNA reads TGCGCCAGCAGCTGGATGGATACGCAGTATTTT. Drawing the rest from reference TRBV5-1 and TRBJ2-3, the complete variable domain is KAGVTQTPRYLIKTRGQQVTLSCSPISGHRSVSWYQQTPGQGLQFLFEYFSETQRNKGNFPGRFSGRQFSNSRSEMNVSTLELGDSALYLCASSWMDTQYFGPGTRLTVL.

V gene TRBV5-5 combines with J gene TRBJ2-2; 8 bases fit TRBD1. Trimming at V came to 0 bases and at J to 3 bases, leaving 4 bases not matched to a gene. Per germline, CDR1 SGHKS and CDR2 YYEKEE (reference sequence). This CDR3 spans 16 amino acids. CDR3: CASSLGGRGHTGELFF. CDR3 coding DNA: TGTGCCAGCAGCTTGGGAGGCAGGGGGCACACCGGGGAGCTGTTTTTT.